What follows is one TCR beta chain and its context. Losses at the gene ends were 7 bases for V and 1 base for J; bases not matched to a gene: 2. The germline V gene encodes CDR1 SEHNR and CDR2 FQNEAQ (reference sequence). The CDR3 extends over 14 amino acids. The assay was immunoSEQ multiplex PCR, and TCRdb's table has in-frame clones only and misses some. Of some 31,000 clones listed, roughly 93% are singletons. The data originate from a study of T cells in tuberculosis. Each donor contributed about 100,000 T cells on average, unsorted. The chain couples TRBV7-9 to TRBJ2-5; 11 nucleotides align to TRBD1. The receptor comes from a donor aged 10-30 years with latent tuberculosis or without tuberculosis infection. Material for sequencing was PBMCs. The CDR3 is CASTGTGGQETQYF. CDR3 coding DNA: TGTGCCAGCACGGGGACAGGGGGCCAAGAGACCCAGTACTTC.